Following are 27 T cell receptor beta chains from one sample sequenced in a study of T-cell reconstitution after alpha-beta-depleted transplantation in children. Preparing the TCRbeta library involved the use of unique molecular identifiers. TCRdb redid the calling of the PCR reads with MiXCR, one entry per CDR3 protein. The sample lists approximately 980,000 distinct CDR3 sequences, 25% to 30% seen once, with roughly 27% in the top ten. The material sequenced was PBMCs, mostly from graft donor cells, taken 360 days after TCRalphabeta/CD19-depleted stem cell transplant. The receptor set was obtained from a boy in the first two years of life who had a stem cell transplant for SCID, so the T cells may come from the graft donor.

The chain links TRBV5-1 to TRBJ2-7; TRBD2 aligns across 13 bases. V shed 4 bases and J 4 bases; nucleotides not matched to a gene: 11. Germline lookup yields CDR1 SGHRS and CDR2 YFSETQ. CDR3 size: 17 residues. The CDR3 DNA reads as TGCGCCAGCAGCCACGCACTAGCGGGGGGGCAGAGATACGAGCAGTACTTC. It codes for CASSHALAGGQRYEQYF.

Here the CDR3 reads CASSLFLKDTQYF. In DNA, the CDR3 is TGTGCCAGCAGTTTATTTCTTAAAGATACGCAGTATTTT. The V and J genes are TRBV12-3 or TRBV12-4 and TRBJ2-3; D is unresolved. The CDR3 runs to 13 residues. V lost 2 bases and J 5 bases, leaving 8 bases between the germline ends.

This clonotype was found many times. The CDR3 region has the DNA TGCAGCGTTGATGAAGGTTCCAAAAACATTCAGTACTTC. The encoded protein is CSVDEGSKNIQYF. This sequence joins TRBV29-1 and TRBJ2-4; D call uncertain. This CDR3 is built from 13 residues. The V and J ends lost 3 bases and 2 bases respectively, with 8 bases between them. Germline V gene data show CDR1 as SQVTM and CDR2 as ANQGSEA.

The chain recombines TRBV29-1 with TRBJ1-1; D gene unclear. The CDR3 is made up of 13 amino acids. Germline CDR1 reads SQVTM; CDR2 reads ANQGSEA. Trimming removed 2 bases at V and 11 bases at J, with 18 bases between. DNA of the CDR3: TGCAGCGTTGAAAGCACCCTGTCGTTCGGGGCTTTCTTT. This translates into CSVESTLSFGAFF.

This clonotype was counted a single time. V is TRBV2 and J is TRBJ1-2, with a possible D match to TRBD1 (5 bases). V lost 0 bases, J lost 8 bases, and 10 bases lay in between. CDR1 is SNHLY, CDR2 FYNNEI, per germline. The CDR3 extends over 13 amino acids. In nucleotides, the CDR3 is TGTGCCAGCAGTGAAGCGCCGAGGGGAGGCTACACCTTC. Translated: CASSEAPRGGYTF.

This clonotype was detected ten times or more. This CDR3 is CASSLGSTSTDTQYF. CDR3 coding DNA: TGCGCCAGCAGCTTGGGGAGCACTAGCACAGATACGCAGTATTTT. The chain combines TRBV5-1 with TRBJ2-3, with unresolved D. The ends were cut back, 0 bases at V and 0 bases at J, with 8 bases in the middle. CDR1 and CDR2 (germline): SGHRS, YFSETQ. CDR3 length: 15 amino acids. The full variable domain, in which reference TRBV5-1 and TRBJ2-3 provide the parts outside the CDR3, is KAGVTQTPRYLIKTRGQQVTLSCSPISGHRSVSWYQQTPGQGLQFLFEYFSETQRNKGNFPGRFSGRQFSNSRSEMNVSTLELGDSALYLCASSLGSTSTDTQYFGPGTRLTVL.

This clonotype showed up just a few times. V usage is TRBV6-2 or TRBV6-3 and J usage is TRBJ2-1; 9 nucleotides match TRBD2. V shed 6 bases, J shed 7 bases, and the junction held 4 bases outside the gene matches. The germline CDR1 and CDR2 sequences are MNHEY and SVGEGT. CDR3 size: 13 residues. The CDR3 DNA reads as TGTGCCAGCAGATCCCTAGCGGGGAATGAGCAGTTCTTC. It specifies CASRSLAGNEQFF.

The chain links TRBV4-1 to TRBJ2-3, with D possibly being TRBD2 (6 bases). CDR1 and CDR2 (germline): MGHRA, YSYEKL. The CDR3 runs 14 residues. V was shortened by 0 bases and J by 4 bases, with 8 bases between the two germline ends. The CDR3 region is CASSQEWGADTQYF. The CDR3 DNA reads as TGCGCCAGCAGCCAAGAATGGGGGGCAGATACGCAGTATTTT.

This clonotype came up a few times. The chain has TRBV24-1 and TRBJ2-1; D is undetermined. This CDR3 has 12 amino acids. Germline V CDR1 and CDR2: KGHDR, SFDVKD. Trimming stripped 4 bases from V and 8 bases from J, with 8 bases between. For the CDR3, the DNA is TGTGCCACCAGTGACCCTGGGGATGAGCAGTTCTTC. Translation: CATSDPGDEQFF.

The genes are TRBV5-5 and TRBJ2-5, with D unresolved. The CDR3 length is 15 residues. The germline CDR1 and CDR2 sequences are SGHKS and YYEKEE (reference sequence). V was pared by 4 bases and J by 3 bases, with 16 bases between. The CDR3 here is CASSRSWGLEETQYF. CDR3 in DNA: TGTGCCAGCAGCCGGAGTTGGGGTCTGGAAGAGACCCAGTACTTC. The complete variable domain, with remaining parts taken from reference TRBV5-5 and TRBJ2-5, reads DAGVTQSPTHLIKTRGQQVTLRCSPISGHKSVSWYQQVLGQGPQFIFQYYEKEERGRGNFPDRFSARQFPNYSSELNVNALLLGDSALYLCASSRSWGLEETQYFGPGTRLLVL.

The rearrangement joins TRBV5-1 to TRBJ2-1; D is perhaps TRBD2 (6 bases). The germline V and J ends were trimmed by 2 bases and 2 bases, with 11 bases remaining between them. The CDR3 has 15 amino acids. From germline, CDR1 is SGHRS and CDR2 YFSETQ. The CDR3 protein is CASSFRGSTYNEQFF. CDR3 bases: TGCGCCAGCAGCTTCCGGGGGAGTACCTACAATGAGCAGTTCTTC.

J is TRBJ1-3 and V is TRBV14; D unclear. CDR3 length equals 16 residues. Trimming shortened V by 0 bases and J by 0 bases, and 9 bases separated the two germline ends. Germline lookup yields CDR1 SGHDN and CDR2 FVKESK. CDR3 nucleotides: TGTGCCAGCAGCCAAGATCGGGCACTCTCTGGAAACACCATATATTTT. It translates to CASSQDRALSGNTIYF. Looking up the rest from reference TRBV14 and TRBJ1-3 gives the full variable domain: EAGVTQFPSHSVIEKGQTVTLRCDPISGHDNLYWYRRVMGKEIKFLLHFVKESKQDESGMPNNRFLAERTGGTYSTLKVQPAELEDSGVYFCASSQDRALSGNTIYFGEGSWLTVV.

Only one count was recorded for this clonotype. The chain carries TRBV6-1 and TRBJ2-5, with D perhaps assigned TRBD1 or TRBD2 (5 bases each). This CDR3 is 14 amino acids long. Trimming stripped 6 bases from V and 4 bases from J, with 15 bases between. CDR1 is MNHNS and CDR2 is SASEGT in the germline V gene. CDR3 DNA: TGTGCCAGCAGCCAAATGAGGGGCCCAGAGACCCAGTACTTC. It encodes CASSQMRGPETQYF.

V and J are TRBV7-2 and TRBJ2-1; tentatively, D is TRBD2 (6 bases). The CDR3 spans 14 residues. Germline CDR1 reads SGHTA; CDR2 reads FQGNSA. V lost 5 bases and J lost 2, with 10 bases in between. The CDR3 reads CASSGAGPYNEQFF. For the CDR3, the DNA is TGTGCCAGCAGCGGGGCGGGACCCTACAATGAGCAGTTCTTC.

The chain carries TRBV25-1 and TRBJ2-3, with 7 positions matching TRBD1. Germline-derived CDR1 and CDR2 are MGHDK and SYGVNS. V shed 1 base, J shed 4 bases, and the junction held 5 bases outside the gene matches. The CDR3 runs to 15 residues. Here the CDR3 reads CASSEFRQGPDTQYF. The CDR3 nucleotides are TGTGCCAGCAGTGAATTCAGACAGGGACCAGATACGCAGTATTTT.

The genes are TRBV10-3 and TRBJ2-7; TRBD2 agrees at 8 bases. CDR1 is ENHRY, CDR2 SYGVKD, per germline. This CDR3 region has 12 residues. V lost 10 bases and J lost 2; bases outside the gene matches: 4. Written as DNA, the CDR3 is TGTGCCACCCAGCGGGAGCCCTACGAGCAGTACTTC. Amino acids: CATQREPYEQYF.

For the CDR3, the DNA is TGCAGCGTTGAACCCAGGGGTAGCCCAACCTACAATGAGCAGTTCTTC. Translating gives CSVEPRGSPTYNEQFF. V usage is TRBV29-1 and J usage is TRBJ2-1; D possibly corresponds to TRBD1 (6 bases). The CDR3 is 16 residues long. The germline V and J ends were trimmed by 2 bases and 2 bases, with 16 bases remaining between them. Looked up from germline, CDR1 is SQVTM and CDR2 is ANQGSEA.

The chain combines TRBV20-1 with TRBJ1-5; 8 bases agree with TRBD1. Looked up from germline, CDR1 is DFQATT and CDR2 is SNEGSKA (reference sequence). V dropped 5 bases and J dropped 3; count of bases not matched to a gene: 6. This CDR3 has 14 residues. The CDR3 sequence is CSAAWTGFNQPQHF. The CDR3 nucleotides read TGCAGTGCTGCGTGGACAGGGTTCAATCAGCCCCAGCATTTT.

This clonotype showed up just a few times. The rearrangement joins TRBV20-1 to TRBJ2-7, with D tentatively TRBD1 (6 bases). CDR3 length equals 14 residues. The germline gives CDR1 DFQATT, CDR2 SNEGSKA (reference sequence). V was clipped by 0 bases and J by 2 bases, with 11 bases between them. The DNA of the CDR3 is TGCAGTGCTAGAGAAGTAAACAGGGCCTACGAGCAGTACTTC. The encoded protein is CSAREVNRAYEQYF.

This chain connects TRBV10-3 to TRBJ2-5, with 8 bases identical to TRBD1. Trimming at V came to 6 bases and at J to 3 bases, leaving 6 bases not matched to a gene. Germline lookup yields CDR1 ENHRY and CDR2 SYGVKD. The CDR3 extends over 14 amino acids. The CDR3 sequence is CAISPADREETQYF. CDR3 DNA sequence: TGTGCCATCAGCCCGGCGGACAGGGAAGAGACCCAGTACTTC.

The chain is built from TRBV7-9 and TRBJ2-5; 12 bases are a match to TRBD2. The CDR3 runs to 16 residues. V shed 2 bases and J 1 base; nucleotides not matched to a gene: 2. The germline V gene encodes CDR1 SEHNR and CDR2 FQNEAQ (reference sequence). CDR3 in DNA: TGTGCCAGCAGCTTACTAGCGGGGGGGCCCCAAGAGACCCAGTACTTC. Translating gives CASSLLAGGPQETQYF.

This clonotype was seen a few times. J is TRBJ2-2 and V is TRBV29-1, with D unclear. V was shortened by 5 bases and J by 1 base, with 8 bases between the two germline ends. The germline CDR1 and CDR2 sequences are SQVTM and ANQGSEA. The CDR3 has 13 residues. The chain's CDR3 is CSVFTGNTGELFF. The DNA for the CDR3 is TGCAGCGTTTTCACGGGGAACACCGGGGAGCTGTTTTTT.

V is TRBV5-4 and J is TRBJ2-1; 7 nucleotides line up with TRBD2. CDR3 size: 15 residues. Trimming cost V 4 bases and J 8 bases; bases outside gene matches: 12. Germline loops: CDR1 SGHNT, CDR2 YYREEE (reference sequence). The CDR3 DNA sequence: TGTGCCAGCAGCCCTCCAGCGGGGATGGGCGATGAGCAGTTCTTC. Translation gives CASSPPAGMGDEQFF.

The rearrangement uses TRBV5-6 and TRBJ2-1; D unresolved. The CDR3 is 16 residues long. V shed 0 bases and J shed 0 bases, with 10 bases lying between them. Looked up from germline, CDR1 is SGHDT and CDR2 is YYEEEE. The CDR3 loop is CASSLGTSSSYNEQFF. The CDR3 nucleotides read TGTGCCAGCAGCTTGGGGACGTCTAGCTCCTACAATGAGCAGTTCTTC.

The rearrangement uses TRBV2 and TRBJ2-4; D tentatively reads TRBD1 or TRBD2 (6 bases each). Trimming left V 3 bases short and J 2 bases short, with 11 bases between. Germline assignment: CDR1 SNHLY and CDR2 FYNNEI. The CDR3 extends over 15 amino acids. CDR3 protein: CASSDQGRTKNIQYF. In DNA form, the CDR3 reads TGTGCCAGCAGTGACCAGGGGAGGACCAAAAACATTCAGTACTTC.

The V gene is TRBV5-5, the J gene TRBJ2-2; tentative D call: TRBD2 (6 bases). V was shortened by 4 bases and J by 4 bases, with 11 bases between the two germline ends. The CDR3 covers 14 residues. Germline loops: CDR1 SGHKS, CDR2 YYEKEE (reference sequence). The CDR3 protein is CASSRGLITGELFF. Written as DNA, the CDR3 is TGTGCCAGCAGCCGTGGACTAATCACCGGGGAGCTGTTTTTT.

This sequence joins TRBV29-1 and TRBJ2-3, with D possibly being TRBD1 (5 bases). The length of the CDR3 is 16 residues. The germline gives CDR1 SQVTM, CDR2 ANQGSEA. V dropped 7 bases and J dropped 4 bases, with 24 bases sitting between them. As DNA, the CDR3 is TGCAGCGCAGGGAAGGGCGGAAATCTCCAGCCAGATACGCAGTATTTT. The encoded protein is CSAGKGGNLQPDTQYF.